Below are 10 T cell receptor beta chains sequenced from a single sample in a study of neoadjuvant anti-PD-1 for oral cavity cancer. As for time point: after neoadjuvant nivolumab, at surgical resection. Repertoires were generated with immunoSEQ multiplex PCR, while TCRdb's copy carries only in-frame clones and drops some. Here the sample spans tens of thousands of clones, approximately 84% being singletons. Sequenced material: PBMCs, taken after nivolumab (anti-PD-1) treatment. These receptor sequences come from a person between 40 and 80 years old with oral cavity squamous cell carcinoma.

The chain employs TRBV7-7 and TRBJ2-5, with D possibly matching TRBD2 (5 bases). CDR3 size: 13 residues. Germline CDR1 reads SSHAT; CDR2 reads FNYEAQ (reference sequence). The CDR3 is CASASQFAETQYF. For the CDR3, the DNA is TGTGCTAGCGCTTCTCAGTTTGCTGAGACCCAGTACTTC. Combining the CDR3 with reference TRBV7-7 and TRBJ2-5 gives the whole variable domain GAGVSQSPRYKVTKRGQDVTLRCDPISSHATLYWYQQALGQGPEFLTYFNYEAQPDKSGLPSDRFSAERPEGSISTLTIQRTEQRDSAMYRCASASQFAETQYFGPGTRLLVL.

This rearrangement joins TRBV5-6 to TRBJ1-5; 10 nucleotides match TRBD1. Germline V gene sequence: CDR1 SGHDT, CDR2 YYEEEE. The CDR3 runs to 14 residues. The ends lost 3 bases at V and 7 bases at J; junction bases unmatched: 4. The CDR3 spells CASSSDRGAQPQHF. The DNA for the CDR3 is TGTGCCAGCAGCTCGGACAGGGGGGCCCAGCCCCAGCATTTT.

The J gene is TRBJ2-7, the V gene TRBV27, with TRBD2 identical over 12 bases. Trimming cost V 5 bases and J 8 bases; bases outside gene matches: 10. The CDR3 covers 15 residues. The germline gives CDR1 MNHEY, CDR2 SMNVEV (reference sequence). CDR3 amino acids: CASSRPTSGRFQQYF. In nucleotides, the CDR3 is TGTGCCAGCAGTAGACCGACTAGCGGGAGATTTCAGCAGTACTTC.

The chain uses TRBV5-1 and TRBJ2-1; D gene unclear. This CDR3 is built from 15 residues. V lost 0 bases to trimming and J lost 5 bases, with 12 bases between them. Germline V CDR1 and CDR2: SGHRS, YFSETQ. The CDR3 DNA reads as TGCGCCAGCAGCTTGGACCAGCGTGGGAACAATGAGCAGTTCTTC. Residues: CASSLDQRGNNEQFF.

This clone was observed once. The chain carries TRBV10-3 and TRBJ2-5; 7 bases match TRBD2. J was trimmed by 4 bases and V by 2 bases; bases with no gene match: 7. Germline-derived CDR1 and CDR2 are ENHRY and SYGVKD. The CDR3 sequence is 15 residues long. CDR3 bases: TGTGCCATCAGTGAGCCGGCGGGAGCGCGAGAGACCCAGTACTTC. This sequence encodes CAISEPAGARETQYF.

This rearrangement joins TRBV30 to TRBJ2-3; a possible D gene is TRBD2 (5 bases). V lost 2 bases to trimming and J lost 6 bases, with 9 bases between them. CDR1 GTSNPN and CDR2 SVGIG come from the germline V gene (reference sequence). CDR3 length: 12 residues. The CDR3 is CAWSLPGDTQYF. As DNA, the CDR3 is TGTGCCTGGAGTCTCCCGGGGGATACGCAGTATTTT.

This sequence joins TRBV7-2 and TRBJ2-4; TRBD1 agrees at 10 bases. CDR1 and CDR2 from the germline V gene are SGHTA and FQGNSA. The CDR3 is 12 residues long. The J segment lost 15 bases and the V segment lost 5 bases, leaving 7 bases of the junction unmatched. DNA of the CDR3: TGTGCCAGCAGCCCCGACAGGGGGCGCAGGTACTTC. It codes for CASSPDRGRRYF.

This clone was detected ten times or more. The chain uses TRBV27 and TRBJ1-1, with D possibly being TRBD1 (5 bases). V lost 7 bases, J lost 1 base, and 16 bases lay in between. CDR3 length equals 15 residues. Looked up from germline, CDR1 is MNHEY and CDR2 is SMNVEV (reference sequence). The CDR3 here is CASTLTTDRNTEAFF. CDR3 bases: TGTGCCAGCACCCTCACGACCGACAGGAACACTGAAGCTTTCTTT.

This rearrangement joins TRBV5-4 to TRBJ2-6; D is unresolved. The CDR3 has 15 residues. V was shortened by 4 bases and J by 2 bases, with 10 bases between the two germline ends. Per the germline V gene, CDR1 is SGHNT and CDR2 is YYREEE (reference sequence). CDR3 DNA: TGTGCCAGCAGCCTCAGTTATCCTGGGGCCAACGTCCTGACTTTC. This sequence encodes CASSLSYPGANVLTF.

This clone was seen more than once but under ten times. The chain combines TRBV10-3 with TRBJ1-1, with D possibly being TRBD1 (5 bases). The CDR3 extends over 14 amino acids. Germline assignment: CDR1 ENHRY and CDR2 SYGVKD. Trimming pared 6 bases from V and 2 bases from J, leaving 13 bases between. CDR3 sequence reads: CAISVAGSNTEAFF. The CDR3 DNA reads as TGTGCCATCAGCGTCGCAGGGTCTAACACTGAAGCTTTCTTT.